Here is one T cell receptor (beta chain) with its context. This clonotype was recorded many times. It has no known antigen specificity. Per-nucleotide qualities are absent, and no much larger clonotype sits a single base away. A patient counted as having stable Graves' hyperthyroidism if no progression to ophthalmopathy occurred over 18 months of follow-up. Hyperthyroidism patients were newly diagnosed, had a disease duration of under 2 months, and were aged 18 to 65 years. Patients with uncontrolled infections, other autoimmune diseases, pregnancy or lactation were excluded. Diagnoses relied on clinical symptoms, serum thyroxine and TRAb, thyroid ultrasound and orbital computed tomography. PBMCs were isolated from 7.5 to 10 ml of fresh peripheral blood by Ficoll-Paque density gradient centrifugation. Total RNA was extracted using Trizol reagent, and RNA quality was assessed on an Agilent 2100 Bioanalyzer.

For CDR1 and CDR2, the germline V gene (reference sequence) lists MNHEY and SMNVEV. Unmatched junction bases come to 2, with V trimmed by 4 bases and J by 6 bases. Including the terminal cysteine and phenylalanine, the CDR3 comprises 15 residues. Only the CDR3 DNA is retained, 45 bases long and in frame from the first base. The data derive from a study of T cells in Graves' hyperthyroidism and ophthalmopathy (dated by TCRdb to between 2018 and 2020). At the level of the whole study: Peripheral blood samples were taken at initial diagnosis, before any treatment was given. After blood sampling, hyperthyroidism patients were treated with methimazole at a starting dose of 30 mg daily, and ophthalmopathy patients were treated with high-dose intravenous methylprednisolone. Whether ophthalmopathy could be predicted prospectively was tested in an independent validation cohort made up of under 20 hyperthyroidism patients plus 17 patients who later progressed to ophthalmopathy. In more than 5 Graves' hyperthyroidism patients, the study also compared T-cell repertoires from thyroid tissue with T-cell repertoires from blood. For training and testing, the 95 to 100 patients in the discovery cohort were randomly divided in a 7:3 ratio. The paper describes TCR Vbeta CDR3 sequencing of around 130 peripheral blood samples, made up of 43 ophthalmopathy patients, around 78 hyperthyroidism patients and 17 progressor patients. A discovery cohort of 95 to 100 patients, 43 with Graves' ophthalmopathy and about 58 with stable Graves' hyperthyroidism, was used to find distinguishing TCR V-J signatures.

Overall study outcomes, separate from this receptor: No statistical method was used to set the sample size in advance, and investigators knew the group allocation. Ophthalmopathy was separated from stable hyperthyroidism by a 13 V-J signature model, with around 90% sensitivity and 81% to 82% specificity obtained in cross-validation and 80%/75% obtained in testing. In validation, the model predicted progression to ophthalmopathy a median of roughly 6.1 months before onset, with about 64% sensitivity and roughly 77% specificity. Most expanded thyroid clonotypes (frequency above 0.001) were also found in blood, which suggests that blood repertoires may mirror thyroid immune responses.

The TCR beta CDR3 regions were amplified from the RNA transcripts. The first round of RT-PCR for the TCR CDR3 was performed with the HTBI primer set and the Qiagen OneStep RT-PCR kit. Libraries were constructed in a second round of multiplex PCR, after which size selection and purification were performed. Libraries were sequenced paired-end with 100 bp reads on an Illumina HiSeq2000. The authors' analysis ran thus. Raw data were processed with SOAPnuke, discarding reads with adapters, uncalled bases, mean Phred below 15, or no exact constant-primer or identifier match. High-quality paired reads were merged using COPE v1.2.5, and each unique nucleotide sequence was defined as a clonotype. MiTCR v1.1 was used to align the clonotypes against IMGT TRBV, TRBD and TRBJ reference segments. Only V-J combinations with frequency above 0.0001, covering 99% to 99.2% of repertoires, were analysed. The TCS score was defined as the ratio of F50 (clonal expansion) to E x V (chaos), calculated using BLOSUM62-based TCRdist between CDR3 peptides within each V-J. Welch's t-statistics and random forest reduced just over 500 V-J features to 10 to 15, which were used in a naive Bayes classifier (R e1071). The raw public data were reprocessed by TCRdb itself: fastp quality trimming at Q25, MiXCR clonotype calling, in-frame beta chains only. CDR3 protein duplicates are merged, each entry listing the most common genes and DNA. TCRdb, not the original authors, processed these V and J calls. The sample data list 650,000 to 700,000 distinct CDR3 sequences, and roughly 17% of these were observed just once. In total, the top ten clones hold roughly a sixth of the sample.

The receptor was derived from a man in his fifties with Graves' hyperthyroidism. Recombination linked TRBV27 to TRBJ2-3, and TRBD2 aligns with 15 junction nucleotides. The specimen was blood. The base sequence is TGTGCCAGCAGTTCAGGGACTAGCGGGAGGGATACGCAGTATTTT. Its protein reads: CASSSGTSGRDTQYF.